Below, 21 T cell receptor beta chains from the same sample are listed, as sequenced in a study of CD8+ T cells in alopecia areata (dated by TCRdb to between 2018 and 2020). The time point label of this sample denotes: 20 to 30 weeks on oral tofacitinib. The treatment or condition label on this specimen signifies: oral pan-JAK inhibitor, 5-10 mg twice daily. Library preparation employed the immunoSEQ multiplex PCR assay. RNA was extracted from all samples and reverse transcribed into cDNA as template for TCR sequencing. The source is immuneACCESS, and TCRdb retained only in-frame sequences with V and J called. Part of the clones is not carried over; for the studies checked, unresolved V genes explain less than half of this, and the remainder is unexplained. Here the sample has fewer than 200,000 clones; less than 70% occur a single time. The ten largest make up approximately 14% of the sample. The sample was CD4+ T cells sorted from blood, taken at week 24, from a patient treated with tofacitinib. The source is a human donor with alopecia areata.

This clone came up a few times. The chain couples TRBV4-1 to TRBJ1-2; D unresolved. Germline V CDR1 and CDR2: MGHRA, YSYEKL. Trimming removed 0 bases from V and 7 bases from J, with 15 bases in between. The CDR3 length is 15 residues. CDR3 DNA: TGCGCCAGCAGCCAAGAATCTACGATTAGAATTGGCTACACCTTC. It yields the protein CASSQESTIRIGYTF.

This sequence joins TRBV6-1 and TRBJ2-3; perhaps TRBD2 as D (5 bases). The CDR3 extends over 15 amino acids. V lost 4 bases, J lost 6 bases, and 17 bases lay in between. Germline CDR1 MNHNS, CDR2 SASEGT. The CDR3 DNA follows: TGTGCCAGCAGTGTAGAGGGATTGGATTGGGATACGCAGTATTTT. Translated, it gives CASSVEGLDWDTQYF.

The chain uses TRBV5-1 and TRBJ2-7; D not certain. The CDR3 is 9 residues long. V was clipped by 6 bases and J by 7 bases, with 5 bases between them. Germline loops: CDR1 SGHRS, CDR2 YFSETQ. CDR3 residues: CASMGEQYF. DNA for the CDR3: TGCGCCAGCATGGGGGAGCAGTACTTC.

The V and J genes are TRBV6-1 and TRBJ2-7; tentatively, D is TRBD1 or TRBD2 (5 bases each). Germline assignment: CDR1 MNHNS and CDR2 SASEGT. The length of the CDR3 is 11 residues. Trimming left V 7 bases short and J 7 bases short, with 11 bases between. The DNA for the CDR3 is TGTGCCAGCACCGAGGGGTGGGAGCAGTACTTC. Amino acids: CASTEGWEQYF.

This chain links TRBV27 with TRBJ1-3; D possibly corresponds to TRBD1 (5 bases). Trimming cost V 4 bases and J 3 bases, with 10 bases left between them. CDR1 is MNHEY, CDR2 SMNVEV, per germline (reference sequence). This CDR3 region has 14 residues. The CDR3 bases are TGTGCCAGCAGTTCTGGGACGGGTGGAAACACCATATATTTT. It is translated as CASSSGTGGNTIYF.

CDR3 nucleotide sequence: TGCAGCGTTGAAGATAACAGGGGTTACGAGCAGTACTTC. Translation gives CSVEDNRGYEQYF. This chain links TRBV29-1 with TRBJ2-7; 7 bases are shared with TRBD1. V lost 0 bases, J lost 4 bases, and 3 bases stayed unmatched. CDR1 is SQVTM, CDR2 ANQGSEA, per germline. The CDR3 spans 13 residues.

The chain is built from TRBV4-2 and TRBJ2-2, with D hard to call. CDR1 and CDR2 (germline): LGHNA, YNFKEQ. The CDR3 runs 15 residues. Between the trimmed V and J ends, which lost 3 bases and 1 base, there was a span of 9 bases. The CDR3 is CASSQIKGNTGELFF. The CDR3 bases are TGTGCCAGCAGCCAGATCAAGGGGAACACCGGGGAGCTGTTTTTT.

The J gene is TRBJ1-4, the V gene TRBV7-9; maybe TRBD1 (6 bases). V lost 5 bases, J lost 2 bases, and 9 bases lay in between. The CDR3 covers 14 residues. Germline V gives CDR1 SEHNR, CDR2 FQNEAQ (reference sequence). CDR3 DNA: TGTGCCAGCAGCCGGGACACGACTAATGAAAAACTGTTTTTT. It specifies CASSRDTTNEKLFF.

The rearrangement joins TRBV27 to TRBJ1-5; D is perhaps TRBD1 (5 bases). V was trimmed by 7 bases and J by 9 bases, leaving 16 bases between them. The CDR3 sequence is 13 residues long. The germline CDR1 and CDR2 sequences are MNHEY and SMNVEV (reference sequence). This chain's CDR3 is CASNLRGNGPQHF. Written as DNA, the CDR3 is TGTGCCAGCAACTTGCGGGGGAATGGGCCCCAGCATTTT.

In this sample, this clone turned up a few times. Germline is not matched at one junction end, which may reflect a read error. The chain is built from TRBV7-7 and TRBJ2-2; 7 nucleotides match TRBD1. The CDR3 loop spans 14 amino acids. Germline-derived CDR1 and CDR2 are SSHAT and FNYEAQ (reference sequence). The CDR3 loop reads CASSLTGDLGELFF. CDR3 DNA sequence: TGTGCTAGCAGCTTAACAGGGGACCTCGGGGAGCTGTTTTTT.

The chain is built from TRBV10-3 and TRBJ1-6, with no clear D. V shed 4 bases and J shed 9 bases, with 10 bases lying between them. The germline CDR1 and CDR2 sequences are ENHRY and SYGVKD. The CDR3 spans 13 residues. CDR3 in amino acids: CAISGGESSPLHF. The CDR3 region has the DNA TGTGCCATCAGTGGCGGGGAGTCTTCACCCCTCCACTTT.

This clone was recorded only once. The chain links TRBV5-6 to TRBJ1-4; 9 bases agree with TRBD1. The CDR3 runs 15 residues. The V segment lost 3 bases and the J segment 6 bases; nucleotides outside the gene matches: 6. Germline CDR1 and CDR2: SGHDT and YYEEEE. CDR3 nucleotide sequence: TGTGCCAGCAGCTCACGGGACAGGGACGATGAAAAACTGTTTTTT. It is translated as CASSSRDRDDEKLFF.

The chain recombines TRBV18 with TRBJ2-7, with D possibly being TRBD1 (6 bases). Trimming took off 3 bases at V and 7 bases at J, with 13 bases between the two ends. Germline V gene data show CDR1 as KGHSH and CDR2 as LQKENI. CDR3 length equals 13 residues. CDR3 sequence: CASSPGRGWEQYF. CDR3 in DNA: TGTGCCAGCTCACCGGGCAGGGGTTGGGAGCAGTACTTC.

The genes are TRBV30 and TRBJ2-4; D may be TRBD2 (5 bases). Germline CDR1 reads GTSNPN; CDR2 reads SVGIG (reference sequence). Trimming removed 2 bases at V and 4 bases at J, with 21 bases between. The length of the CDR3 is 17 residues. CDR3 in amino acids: CAWSPPWDGSWKNIQYF. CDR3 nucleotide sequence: TGTGCCTGGAGTCCCCCTTGGGATGGGAGTTGGAAAAACATTCAGTACTTC.

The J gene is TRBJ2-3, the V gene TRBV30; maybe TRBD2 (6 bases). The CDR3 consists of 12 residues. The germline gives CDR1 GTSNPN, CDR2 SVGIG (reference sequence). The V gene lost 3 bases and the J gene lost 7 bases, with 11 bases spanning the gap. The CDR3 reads CAWREGTYTQYF. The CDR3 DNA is TGTGCCTGGAGGGAAGGGACTTATACGCAGTATTTT.

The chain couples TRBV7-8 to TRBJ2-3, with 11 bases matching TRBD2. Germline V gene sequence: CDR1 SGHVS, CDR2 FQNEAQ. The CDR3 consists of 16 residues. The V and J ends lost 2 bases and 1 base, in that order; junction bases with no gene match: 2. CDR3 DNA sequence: TGTGCCAGCAGCTTATTGACTAGCGGGGGCACAGATACGCAGTATTTT. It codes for CASSLLTSGGTDTQYF.

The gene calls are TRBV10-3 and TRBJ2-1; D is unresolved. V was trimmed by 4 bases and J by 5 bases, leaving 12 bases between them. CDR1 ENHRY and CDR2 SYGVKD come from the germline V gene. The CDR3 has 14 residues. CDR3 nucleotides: TGTGCCATCAGTGCGGGTAGTAGGGACAATGAGCAGTTCTTC. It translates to CAISAGSRDNEQFF.

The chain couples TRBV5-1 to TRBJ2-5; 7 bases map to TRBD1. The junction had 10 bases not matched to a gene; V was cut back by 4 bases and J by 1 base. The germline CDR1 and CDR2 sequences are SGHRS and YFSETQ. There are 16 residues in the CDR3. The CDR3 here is CASSPGPQGTQETQYF. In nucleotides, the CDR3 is TGCGCCAGCAGCCCGGGACCACAGGGGACCCAAGAGACCCAGTACTTC.

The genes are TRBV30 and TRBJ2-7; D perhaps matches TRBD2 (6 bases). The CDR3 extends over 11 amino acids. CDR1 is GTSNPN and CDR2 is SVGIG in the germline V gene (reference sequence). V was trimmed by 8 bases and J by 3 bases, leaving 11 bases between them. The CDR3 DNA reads TGTGCCGGGACTGTAGGCTACGAGCAGTACTTC. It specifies CAGTVGYEQYF.

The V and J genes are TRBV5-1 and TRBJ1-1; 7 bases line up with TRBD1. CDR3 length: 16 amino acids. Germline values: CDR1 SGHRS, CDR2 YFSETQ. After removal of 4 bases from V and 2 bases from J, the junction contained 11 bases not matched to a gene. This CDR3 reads CASSPRRGGPNTEAFF. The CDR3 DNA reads TGCGCCAGCAGCCCCCGTCGAGGGGGCCCCAACACTGAAGCTTTCTTT.

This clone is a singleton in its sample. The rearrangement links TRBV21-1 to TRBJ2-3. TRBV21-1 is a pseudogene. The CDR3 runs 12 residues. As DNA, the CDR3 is TGTGCCAGCAGCAAAGCCCCCGATACGCAGTATTTT. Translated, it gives CASSKAPDTQYF.